This passage covers 9 T cell receptor beta chains from one sample sequenced in a study of blood T cell repertoires in COVID-19. The protocol was immunoSEQ multiplex PCR, while the TCRdb copy is restricted to in-frame clones and leaves out a portion. The repertoire includes 51,000 or so clones, over 75% of them detected once, and approximately 27% sits in the top ten. The sample consisted of peripheral blood. These receptors came from a woman of 80 years or more with COVID-19, enrolled during active disease.

This clone occurred a few times. V and J are TRBV9 and TRBJ2-3; weak D call: TRBD1 (6 bases). Germline CDR1 is SGDLS and CDR2 is YYNGEE. This CDR3 has 14 residues. The V gene lost 2 bases and the J gene lost 6 bases, with 13 bases spanning the gap. CDR3 sequence reads: CASSVTSTGDTQYF. In DNA, the CDR3 is TGTGCCAGCAGCGTCACGTCAACAGGGGATACGCAGTATTTT.

This clone has just a few counts. The chain is built from TRBV23-1 and TRBJ1-1, with D possibly TRBD1 on 6 matching bases. Being an ORF, TRBV23-1 has a function that is uncertain. The CDR3 loop spans 15 amino acids. With 4 bases removed from V and 3 bases from J, the gap between germline ends came to 15 bases. The CDR3 reads CASSRPLGGHTEAFF. The CDR3 DNA sequence: TGCGCCAGCAGTCGTCCCTTAGGGGGACACACTGAAGCTTTCTTT.

The gene calls are TRBV10-2 and TRBJ2-3; 9 bases are a match to TRBD1. CDR3 size: 13 residues. CDR1 WSHSY and CDR2 SAAADI come from the germline V gene. V shed 8 bases, J shed 5 bases, and the junction held 5 bases outside the gene matches. The CDR3 sequence is CASRDRDVDTQYF. DNA for the CDR3: TGCGCCAGCCGGGACAGGGACGTAGATACGCAGTATTTT.

This sequence joins TRBV6-5 and TRBJ1-3, with TRBD1 matching over 7 bases. V trimming: 6 bases; J trimming: 0 bases; junction bases outside the gene matches: 5. The CDR3 has 15 residues. The germline gives CDR1 MNHEY, CDR2 SVGAGI. CDR3 bases: TGTGCCAGCAGACCGACAGGGAGCTCTGGAAACACCATATATTTT. It specifies CASRPTGSSGNTIYF.

The CDR3, as DNA: TGTGCTAGTGGGTTGAACGGAGTGGTTTTCTTT. Its protein is CASGLNGVVFF. The V and J genes are TRBV12-5 and TRBJ1-1; unclear D gene. V dropped 6 bases and J dropped 13 bases, with 15 bases sitting between them. Looked up from germline, CDR1 is LGHNT and CDR2 is FRNRAP. The CDR3 has 11 amino acids.

The chain couples TRBV6-2 or TRBV6-3 to TRBJ2-7; 14 positions match TRBD2. V lost 0 bases, J lost 6 bases, and 7 bases stayed unmatched. CDR3 length equals 17 residues. CDR1 is MNHEY and CDR2 is SVGEGT in the germline V gene. The CDR3 DNA reads TGTGCCAGCAGTTACTCGGGACTAGCGGGAGTTTCGTCCGAGCAGTACTTC. It is translated as CASSYSGLAGVSSEQYF.

The rearrangement links TRBV2 to TRBJ2-7; tentatively, D is TRBD2 (6 bases). Germline CDR1 is SNHLY and CDR2 is FYNNEI. Trimming took 7 bases from V and 1 from J, leaving 11 bases between them. This CDR3 has 13 amino acids. The CDR3 DNA sequence: TGTGCCAGCAACGGGGGAGGATCCTACGAGCAGTACTTC. As protein: CASNGGGSYEQYF.

This clone was seen only a few times. The genes are TRBV10-3 and TRBJ1-5; TRBD1 might be the D (5 bases). Germline values: CDR1 ENHRY, CDR2 SYGVKD. With 3 bases removed from V and 5 bases from J, the gap between germline ends came to 14 bases. The CDR3 has 15 amino acids. CDR3 sequence (DNA): TGTGCCATCAGTGAAAGGCAGGGTGCGGATCAGCCCCAGCATTTT. This encodes CAISERQGADQPQHF.

The chain carries TRBV6-4 and TRBJ2-1; tentatively, D is TRBD2 (6 bases). V lost 5 bases to trimming and J lost 9 bases, with 11 bases between them. Germline V CDR1 and CDR2: MRHNA, SNTAGT. The CDR3 loop spans 12 amino acids. For the CDR3, the DNA is TGTGCCAGCAGTAACCAGGGAGGTGAGCAGTTCTTC. Translation: CASSNQGGEQFF.